Below, one TCR beta chain is given with its context. The CDR3 totals 15 residues. The germline V and J ends were trimmed by 2 bases and 2 bases, with 11 bases remaining between them. Germline V CDR1 and CDR2: KGHDR, SFDVKD. The data stem from a study of identical twins. cDNA molecules carried unique molecular identifiers, and template switching added a universal primer site. TCRdb called the 5' RACE reads again in MiXCR, with one record for every CDR3 protein. The sample carries about 730,000 distinct CDR3 sequences, less than 25% recorded once. These records were also assigned to another study, of T cells expressing NK-cell markers.

This clonotype originated in a woman between 18 and 29 years old in good health. The chain has TRBV24-1 and TRBJ2-5, with D perhaps TRBD1 or TRBD2 (5 bases each). The sequenced material came from PBMCs. In nucleotides, the CDR3 is TGTGCCACCAGTGATTCCGAGGGACCTCAAGAGACCCAGTACTTC. Translating gives CATSDSEGPQETQYF.